This T cell receptor beta chain emerged from a study of human T cells and chemical hapten exposure. Trimming pared 0 bases from V and 4 bases from J, leaving 4 bases between. Germline CDR1 MNHEY, CDR2 SMNVEV (reference sequence). CDR3 length equals 13 residues. Time point specified: healthy volunteer bleed at 2 weeks. Unfractionated whole blood yielded the extracted total RNA. From the RACE reads, TCRdb called clonotypes with MiXCR, one entry per CDR3 protein. In the table there are about 41,000 distinct CDR3 sequences, almost 4.5% of which are singletons. This clonotype occurred many times. This receptor was obtained from a human donor in good health. Some clones in this sample may be carry-over from other donors' samples. The chain recombines TRBV27 with TRBJ1-5; no firm D call. Sequenced: whole blood. In DNA, the CDR3 is TGTGCCAGCAGTTTATCTGCGAATCAGCCCCAGCATTTT. Encoded protein: CASSLSANQPQHF.